Listed below are T cell receptor beta chains from one sample, sequenced in a study of OX40 agonist ivuxolimab in advanced cancers. TCRdb's table, derived via immunoSEQ multiplex PCR, lists solely in-frame clones and lacks some. The repertoire consists of some 51,000 clones, with 70% to 90% occurring once and the leading ten covering roughly 13%. The sequencing used CD4+ or CD8+ T cells sorted from blood, collected in a trial of the OX40 agonist ivuxolimab. The receptors derive from an adult with an advanced solid tumor such as melanoma, head and neck, liver or kidney cancer. CDR3s include the opening cysteine and the closing phenylalanine or tryptophan. Each record gives: J gene, CDR3 length, D gene, clone size, V gene, CDR3 DNA, CDR3 protein. A D gene is named only where the DNA matches it firmly. Size is omitted from some rows. Given values are once, few, many or a class for expanded clones.

TRBJ1-5 | 14 | TRBD1 | NA | TRBV10-3 | TGTGCCATCAGTGATACAGGGGGCAGTCAGCCCCAGCATTTT | CAISDTGGSQPQHF
TRBJ1-2 | 17 | NA | NA | TRBV7-9 | TGTGCCAGCAGCTCCATACGACAGACCCGAGGGTACTATGGCTACACCTTC | CASSSIRQTRGYYGYTF
TRBJ2-5 | 13 | TRBD2 | NA | TRBV27 | TGTGCCAGCAGTTGGGGCGGGGGGGAGACCCAGTACTTC | CASSWGGGETQYF
TRBJ2-1 | 15 | NA | NA | TRBV4-3 | TGCGCCAGCAGCCTCAATGCAGGGGGGAGGGATGAGCAGTTCTTC | CASSLNAGGRDEQFF
TRBJ2-7 | 12 | NA | NA | TRBV6-5 | TGTGCCGCGTTCAGGGTTTACCACGAGCAGTACTTC | CAAFRVYHEQYF
TRBJ1-2 | 17 | TRBD1 | NA | TRBV4-3 | TGCGCCAGCAGCCAAGATCTCGGACAGGGGTTAACCTATGGCTACACCTTC | CASSQDLGQGLTYGYTF
TRBJ2-7 | 15 | NA | NA | TRBV7-3 | TGTGCCAGCACCTTAGAGGGACACAACTCCTACGAGCAGTACTTC | CASTLEGHNSYEQYF
TRBJ2-1 | 12 | NA | once | TRBV11-1 | TGTGCCAGCAGCTTAGTCAGGGACGAGGAGTTCTTC | CASSLVRDEEFF
TRBJ2-7 | 19 | TRBD1 | NA | TRBV5-5 | TGTGCCAGCTGTACAACAACCGCGCGAGAAGGGGGCAACCCCTACGAGCAGTACTTC | CASCTTTAREGGNPYEQYF
TRBJ2-1 | 15 | NA | NA | TRBV4-3 | TGCGCCAGCAGCCCTACCAGGGGTTCAAGGAATGAGCAGTTCTTC | CASSPTRGSRNEQFF
TRBJ1-5 | 16 | NA | NA | TRBV6-5 | TGTGCCAGCAGTTACAGGACACCTTATAGCAATCAGCCCCAGCATTTT | CASSYRTPYSNQPQHF
TRBJ1-1 | 13 | NA | NA | TRBV4-2 | TGTGCCAGCAGCCAAGTACTTTCCACGGGGCCTTTCTTT | CASSQVLSTGPFF
TRBJ2-3 | 14 | NA | NA | TRBV27 | TGTGCCAGCAGTCACCGCCCGGGGGGCGAAACGCAGTATTTT | CASSHRPGGETQYF
TRBJ1-1 | 12 | NA | NA | TRBV7-3 | TGTGCCAGCAGCACGGGGAACACTGAAGCTTTCTTT | CASSTGNTEAFF
TRBJ1-2 | 13 | NA | NA | TRBV11-2 | TGTGCCAGCAGCTTAGGCGGCGACTATGGCTACACCTTC | CASSLGGDYGYTF
TRBJ1-2 | 16 | TRBD1 | NA | TRBV6-5 | TGTGCCAGCAGTTCGGACAGGGGGAGTAGTGACTATGGCTACACCTTC | CASSSDRGSSDYGYTF
TRBJ1-2 | 15 | NA | NA | TRBV7-9 | TGTGCCAGCAGCTTTTGGCAGGAAGACAACTATGGCTACACCTTC | CASSFWQEDNYGYTF
TRBJ2-1 | 15 | NA | NA | TRBV21-1 | TGTGCCAGCAGCGTCCCGGGACAGGGCAACAATGAGCAGTTCTTC | CASSVPGQGNNEQFF
TRBJ1-1 | 13 | NA | NA | TRBV9 | TGTGCCAGCAGCGTAGGTCGGAGTACTGAAGCTTTCTTT | CASSVGRSTEAFF
TRBJ2-3 | 17 | NA | once | TRBV21-1 | TGTGCCAGCAGTGAAGGGGCGTGGGGGGCCATGGGAGATACGCAGTATTTT | CASSEGAWGAMGDTQYF